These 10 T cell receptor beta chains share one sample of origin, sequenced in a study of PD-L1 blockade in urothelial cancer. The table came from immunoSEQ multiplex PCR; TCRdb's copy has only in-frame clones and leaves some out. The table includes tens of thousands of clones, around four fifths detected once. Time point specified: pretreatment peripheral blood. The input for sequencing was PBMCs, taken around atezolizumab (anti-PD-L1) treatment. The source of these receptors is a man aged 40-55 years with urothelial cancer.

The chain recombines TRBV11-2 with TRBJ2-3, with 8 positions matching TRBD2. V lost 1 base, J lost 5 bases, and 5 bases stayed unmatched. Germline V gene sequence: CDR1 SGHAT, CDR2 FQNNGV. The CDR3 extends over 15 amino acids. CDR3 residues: CASSLAGGGGDTQYF. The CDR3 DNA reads TGTGCCAGCAGCTTAGCGGGAGGGGGTGGAGATACGCAGTATTTT. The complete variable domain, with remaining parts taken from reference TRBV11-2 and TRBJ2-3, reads EAGVAQSPRYKIIEKRQSVAFWCNPISGHATLYWYQQILGQGPKLLIQFQNNGVVDDSQLPKDRFSAERLKGVDSTLKIQPAKLEDSAVYLCASSLAGGGGDTQYFGPGTRLTVL.

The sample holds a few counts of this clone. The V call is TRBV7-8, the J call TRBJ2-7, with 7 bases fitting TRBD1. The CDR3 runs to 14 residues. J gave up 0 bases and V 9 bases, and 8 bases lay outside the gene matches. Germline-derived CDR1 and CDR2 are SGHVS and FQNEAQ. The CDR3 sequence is CASAQTGRSYEQYF. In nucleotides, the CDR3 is TGTGCCAGTGCCCAGACAGGGCGCTCCTACGAGCAGTACTTC.

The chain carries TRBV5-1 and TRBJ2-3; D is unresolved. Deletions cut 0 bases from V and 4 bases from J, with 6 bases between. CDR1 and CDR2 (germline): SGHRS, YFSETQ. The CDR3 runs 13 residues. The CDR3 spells CASSLAPSDTQYF. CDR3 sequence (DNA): TGCGCCAGCAGCTTGGCCCCGTCAGATACGCAGTATTTT.

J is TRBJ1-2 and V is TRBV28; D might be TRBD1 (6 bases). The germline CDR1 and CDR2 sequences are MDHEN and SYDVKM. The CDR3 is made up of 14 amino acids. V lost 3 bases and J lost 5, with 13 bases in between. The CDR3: CASSFYRAEYGYTF. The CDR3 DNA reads TGTGCCAGCAGTTTTTACAGGGCTGAGTATGGCTACACCTTC.

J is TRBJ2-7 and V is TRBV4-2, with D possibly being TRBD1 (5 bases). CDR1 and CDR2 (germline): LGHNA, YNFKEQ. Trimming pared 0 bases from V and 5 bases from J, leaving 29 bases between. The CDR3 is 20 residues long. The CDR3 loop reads CASSQELAAGNPLKVDEQYF. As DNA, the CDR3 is TGTGCCAGCAGCCAAGAACTCGCGGCAGGGAACCCTTTAAAGGTGGACGAGCAGTACTTC.

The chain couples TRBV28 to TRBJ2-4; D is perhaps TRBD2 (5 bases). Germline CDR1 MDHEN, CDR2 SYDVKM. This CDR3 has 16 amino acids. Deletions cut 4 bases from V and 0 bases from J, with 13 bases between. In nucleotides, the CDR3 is TGTGCCAGCAGTTCTAGCCCCTTCCTAGCCAAAAACATTCAGTACTTC. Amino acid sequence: CASSSSPFLAKNIQYF.

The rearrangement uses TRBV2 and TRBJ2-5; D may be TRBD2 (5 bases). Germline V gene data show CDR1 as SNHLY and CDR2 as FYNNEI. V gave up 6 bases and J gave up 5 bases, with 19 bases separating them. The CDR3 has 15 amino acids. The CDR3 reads CASSTDRPRRETQYF. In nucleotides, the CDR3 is TGTGCCAGCAGCACGGACCGCCCCCGGAGGGAGACCCAGTACTTC.

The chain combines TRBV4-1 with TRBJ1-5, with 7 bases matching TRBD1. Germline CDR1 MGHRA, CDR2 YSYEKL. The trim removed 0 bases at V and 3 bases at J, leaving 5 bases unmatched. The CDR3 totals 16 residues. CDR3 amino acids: CASSQEGQRNNQPQHF. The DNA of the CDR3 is TGCGCCAGCAGCCAAGAGGGACAGAGAAACAATCAGCCCCAGCATTTT.

The CDR3 nucleotides are TGTGCCAGCAACGAGGGGGCGACCCAGTACTTC. Translated, it gives CASNEGATQYF. The V call is TRBV6-5, the J call TRBJ2-5, with 7 nucleotides matching TRBD1. The CDR3 sequence is 11 residues long. Per germline, CDR1 MNHEY and CDR2 SVGAGI. Germline trimming cut 7 bases from V and 7 bases from J; bases unmatched to any gene: 3.

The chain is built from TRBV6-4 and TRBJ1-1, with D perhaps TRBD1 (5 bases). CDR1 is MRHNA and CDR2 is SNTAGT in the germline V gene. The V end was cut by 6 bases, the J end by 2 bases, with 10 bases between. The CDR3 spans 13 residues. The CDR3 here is CASRAGPNTEAFF. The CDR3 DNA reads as TGTGCCAGCAGAGCAGGGCCTAACACTGAAGCTTTCTTT.